The clone carrying this TCR beta chain has a handful of counts. Its antigen is not identified. These data originate in a study of identical twins. CDR3 length equals 19 residues. After removal of 3 bases from V and 6 bases from J, the junction contained 11 bases not matched to a gene. Germline CDR1 MNHEY, CDR2 SMNVEV (reference sequence). TCRdb redid the calling of the 5' RACE reads with MiXCR, one entry per CDR3 protein. The sample has just over 450,000 distinct CDR3 sequences, approximately 15% seen once. General study points: Zero-insertion results could be subject to partial confounding by invariant MAIT and iNKT cells.

The same data also went into a second study, on yellow fever vaccine responses in identical twins. That work states: Each twin's T cell response to the vaccine was reported to look partly convergent and partly personalized.

This receptor was obtained from a woman between 18 and 30 years old in good health. Sequencing was performed on CD4+ T cells sorted from blood. This chain links TRBV27 with TRBJ2-1, with TRBD2 matching over 16 bases. CDR3 in amino acids: CASSFRGTSGRAILNEQFF. Written as DNA, the CDR3 is TGTGCCAGCAGTTTTCGCGGGACTAGCGGGAGGGCCATCCTCAATGAGCAGTTCTTC.